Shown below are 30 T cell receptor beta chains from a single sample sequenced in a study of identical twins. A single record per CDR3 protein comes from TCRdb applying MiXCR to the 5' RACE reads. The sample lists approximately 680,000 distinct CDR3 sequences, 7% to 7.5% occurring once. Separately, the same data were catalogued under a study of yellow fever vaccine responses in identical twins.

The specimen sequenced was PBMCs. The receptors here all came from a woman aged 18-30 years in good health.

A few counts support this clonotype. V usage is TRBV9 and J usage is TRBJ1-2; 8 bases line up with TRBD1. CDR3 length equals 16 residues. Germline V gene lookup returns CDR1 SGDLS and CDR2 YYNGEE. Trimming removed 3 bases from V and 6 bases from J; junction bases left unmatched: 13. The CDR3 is CASSASWGGTGDGYTF. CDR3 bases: TGTGCCAGCAGCGCCTCCTGGGGCGGGACAGGCGATGGCTACACCTTC. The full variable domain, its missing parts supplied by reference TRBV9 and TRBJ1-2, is DSGVTQTPKHLITATGQRVTLRCSPRSGDLSVYWYQQSLDQGLQFLIQYYNGEERAKGNILERFSAQQFPDLHSELNLSSLELGDSALYFCASSASWGGTGDGYTFGSGTRLTVV.

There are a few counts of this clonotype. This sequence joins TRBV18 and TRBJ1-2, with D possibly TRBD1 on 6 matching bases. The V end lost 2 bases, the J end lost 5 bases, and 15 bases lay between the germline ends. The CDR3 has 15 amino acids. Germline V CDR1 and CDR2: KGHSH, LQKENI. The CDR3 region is CASSPVLQGGYGYTF. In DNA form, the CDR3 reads TGTGCCAGCTCACCAGTATTACAGGGTGGTTATGGCTACACCTTC.

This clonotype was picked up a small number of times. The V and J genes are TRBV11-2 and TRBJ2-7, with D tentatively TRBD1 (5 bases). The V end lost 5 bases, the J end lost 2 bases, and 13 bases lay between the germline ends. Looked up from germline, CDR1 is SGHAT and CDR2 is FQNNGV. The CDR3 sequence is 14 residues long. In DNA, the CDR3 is TGTGCCAGCAGCCCCACCGACAGACCCTACGAGCAGTACGTC. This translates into CASSPTDRPYEQYV.

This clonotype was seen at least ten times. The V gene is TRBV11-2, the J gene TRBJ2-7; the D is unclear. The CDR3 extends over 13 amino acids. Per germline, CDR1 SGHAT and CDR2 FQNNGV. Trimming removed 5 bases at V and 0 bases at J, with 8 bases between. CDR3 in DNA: TGTGCCAGCAGCGTAGGAGTCTCCTACGAGCAGTACGTC. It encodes CASSVGVSYEQYV.

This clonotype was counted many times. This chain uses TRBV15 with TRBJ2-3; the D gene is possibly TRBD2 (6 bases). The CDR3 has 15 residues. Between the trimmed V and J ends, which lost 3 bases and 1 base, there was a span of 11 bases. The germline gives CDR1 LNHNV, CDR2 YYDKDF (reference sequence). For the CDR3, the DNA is TGTGCCACCAGCAGCCGACTAGAGGGCACAGATACGCAGTATTTT. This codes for CATSSRLEGTDTQYF.

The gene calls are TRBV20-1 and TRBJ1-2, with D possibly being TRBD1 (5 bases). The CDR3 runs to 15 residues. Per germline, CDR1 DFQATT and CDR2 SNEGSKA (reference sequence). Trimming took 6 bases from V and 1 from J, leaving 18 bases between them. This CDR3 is CSAPPRGSVNYGYTF. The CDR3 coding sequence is TGCAGTGCCCCTCCTCGGGGGTCAGTTAACTATGGCTACACCTTC.

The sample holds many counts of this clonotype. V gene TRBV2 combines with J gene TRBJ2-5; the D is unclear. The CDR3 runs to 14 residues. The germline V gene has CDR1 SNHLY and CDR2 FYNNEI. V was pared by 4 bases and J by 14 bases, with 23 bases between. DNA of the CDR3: TGTGCCAGCAGTGGTGAGGTGAAGACATACCGTCCCTACTTC. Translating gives CASSGEVKTYRPYF.

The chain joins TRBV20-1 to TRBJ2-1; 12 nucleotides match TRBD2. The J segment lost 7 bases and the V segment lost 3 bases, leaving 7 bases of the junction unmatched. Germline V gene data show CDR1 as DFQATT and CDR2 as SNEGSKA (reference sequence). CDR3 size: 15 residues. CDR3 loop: CSASLGLAGRNEQFF. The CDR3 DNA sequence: TGCAGTGCTAGTCTCGGACTAGCGGGAAGGAATGAGCAGTTCTTC.

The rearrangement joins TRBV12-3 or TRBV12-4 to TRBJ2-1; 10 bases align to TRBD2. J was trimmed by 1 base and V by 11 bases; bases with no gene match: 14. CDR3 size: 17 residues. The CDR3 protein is CAFSLSSGGHSYNEQFF. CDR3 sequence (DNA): TGTGCCTTCAGTTTAAGTAGCGGGGGGCATTCCTACAATGAGCAGTTCTTC.

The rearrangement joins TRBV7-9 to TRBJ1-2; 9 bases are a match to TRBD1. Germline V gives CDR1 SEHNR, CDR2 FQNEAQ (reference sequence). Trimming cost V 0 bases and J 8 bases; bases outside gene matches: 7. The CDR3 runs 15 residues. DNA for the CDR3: TGTGCCAGCAGCTTAGCCGGACAGGGGTTTATGGGCTACACCTTC. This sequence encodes CASSLAGQGFMGYTF.

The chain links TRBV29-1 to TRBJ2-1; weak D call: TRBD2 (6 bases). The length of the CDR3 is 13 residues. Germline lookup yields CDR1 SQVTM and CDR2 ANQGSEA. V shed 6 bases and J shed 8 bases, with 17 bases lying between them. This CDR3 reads CSVPAGPGDEQFF. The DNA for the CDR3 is TGCAGCGTGCCAGCGGGCCCAGGTGATGAGCAGTTCTTC.

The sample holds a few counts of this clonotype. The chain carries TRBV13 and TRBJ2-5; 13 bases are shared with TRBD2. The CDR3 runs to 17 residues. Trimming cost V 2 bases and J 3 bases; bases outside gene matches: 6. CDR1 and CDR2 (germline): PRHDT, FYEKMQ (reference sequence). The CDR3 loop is CASSLRGLAGEEETQYF. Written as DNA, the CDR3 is TGTGCCAGCAGCTTACGTGGACTAGCGGGGGAGGAAGAGACCCAGTACTTC.

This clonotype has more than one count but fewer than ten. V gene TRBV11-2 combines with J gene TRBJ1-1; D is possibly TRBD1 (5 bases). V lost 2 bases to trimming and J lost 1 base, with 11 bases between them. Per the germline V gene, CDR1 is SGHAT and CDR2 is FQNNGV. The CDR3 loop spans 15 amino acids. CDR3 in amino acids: CASSLSRTTNTEAFF. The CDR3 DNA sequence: TGTGCCAGCAGCTTATCGAGGACAACGAACACTGAAGCTTTCTTT. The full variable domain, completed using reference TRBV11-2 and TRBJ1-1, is EAGVAQSPRYKIIEKRQSVAFWCNPISGHATLYWYQQILGQGPKLLIQFQNNGVVDDSQLPKDRFSAERLKGVDSTLKIQPAKLEDSAVYLCASSLSRTTNTEAFFGQGTRLTVV.

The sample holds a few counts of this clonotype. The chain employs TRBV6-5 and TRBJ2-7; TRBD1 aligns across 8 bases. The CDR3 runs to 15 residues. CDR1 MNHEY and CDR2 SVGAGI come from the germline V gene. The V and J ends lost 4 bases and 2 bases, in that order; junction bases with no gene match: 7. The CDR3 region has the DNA TGTGCCAGCAGTTCCCCGGGACAGGCTACCTACGAGCAGTACTTC. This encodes CASSSPGQATYEQYF.

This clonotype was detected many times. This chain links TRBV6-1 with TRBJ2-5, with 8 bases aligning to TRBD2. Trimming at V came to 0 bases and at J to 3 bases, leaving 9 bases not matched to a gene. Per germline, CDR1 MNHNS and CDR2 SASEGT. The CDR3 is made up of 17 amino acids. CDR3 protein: CASSEAPVGTRKETQYF. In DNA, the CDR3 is TGTGCCAGCAGTGAAGCGCCCGTGGGGACTAGGAAAGAGACCCAGTACTTC.

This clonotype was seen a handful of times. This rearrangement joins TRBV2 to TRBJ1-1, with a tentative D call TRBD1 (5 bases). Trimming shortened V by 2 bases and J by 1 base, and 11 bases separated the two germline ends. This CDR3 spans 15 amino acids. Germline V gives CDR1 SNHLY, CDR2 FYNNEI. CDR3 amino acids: CASSEFRGGNTEAFF. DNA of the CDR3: TGTGCCAGCAGTGAATTTAGGGGCGGGAACACTGAAGCTTTCTTT.

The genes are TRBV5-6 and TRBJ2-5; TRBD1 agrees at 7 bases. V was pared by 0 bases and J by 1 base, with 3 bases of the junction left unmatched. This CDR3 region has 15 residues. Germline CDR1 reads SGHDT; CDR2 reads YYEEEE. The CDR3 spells CASSLGGQFQETQYF. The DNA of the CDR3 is TGTGCCAGCAGCTTGGGGGGACAGTTCCAAGAGACCCAGTACTTC.

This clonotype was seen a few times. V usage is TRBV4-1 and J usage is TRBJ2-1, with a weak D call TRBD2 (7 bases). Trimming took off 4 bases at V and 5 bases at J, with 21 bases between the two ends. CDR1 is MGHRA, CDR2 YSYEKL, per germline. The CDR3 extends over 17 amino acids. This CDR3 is CASSRGPASGGNNEQFF. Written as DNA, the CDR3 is TGCGCCAGCAGCCGGGGGCCGGCTAGCGGAGGTAACAATGAGCAGTTCTTC.

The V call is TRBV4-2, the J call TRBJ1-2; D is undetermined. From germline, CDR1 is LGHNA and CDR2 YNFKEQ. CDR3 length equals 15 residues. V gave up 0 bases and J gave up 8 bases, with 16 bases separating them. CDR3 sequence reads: CASSQEPLDGVGYTF. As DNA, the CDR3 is TGTGCCAGCAGCCAAGAGCCCCTCGACGGGGTCGGCTACACCTTC.

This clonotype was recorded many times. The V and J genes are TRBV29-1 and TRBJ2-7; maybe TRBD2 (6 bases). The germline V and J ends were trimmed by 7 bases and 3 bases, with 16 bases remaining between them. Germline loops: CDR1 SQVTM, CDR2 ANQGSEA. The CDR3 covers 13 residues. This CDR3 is CSAEEGPLYEQYF. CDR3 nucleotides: TGCAGCGCCGAGGAGGGCCCTCTCTACGAGCAGTACTTC.

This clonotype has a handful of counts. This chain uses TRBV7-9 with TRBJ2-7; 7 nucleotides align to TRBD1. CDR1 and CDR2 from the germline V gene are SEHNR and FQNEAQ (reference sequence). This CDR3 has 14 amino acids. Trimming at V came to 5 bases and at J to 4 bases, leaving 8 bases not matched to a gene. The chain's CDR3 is CASSGQENYYEQYF. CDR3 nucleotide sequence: TGTGCCAGCAGCGGACAGGAAAACTATTACGAGCAGTACTTC. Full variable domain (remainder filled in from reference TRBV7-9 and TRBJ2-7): DTGVSQNPRHKITKRGQNVTFRCDPISEHNRLYWYRQTLGQGPEFLTYFQNEAQLEKSRLLSDRFSAERPKGSFSTLEIQRTEQGDSAMYLCASSGQENYYEQYFGPGTRLTVT.

The CDR3 loop reads CASSQDLNPLETQYF. The CDR3 DNA reads as TGTGCCAGCAGCCAAGATTTAAATCCGCTGGAGACCCAGTACTTC. The chain links TRBV14 to TRBJ2-5; no firm D call. Trimming took off 0 bases at V and 5 bases at J, with 13 bases between the two ends. This CDR3 has 15 residues. The germline V gene has CDR1 SGHDN and CDR2 FVKESK.

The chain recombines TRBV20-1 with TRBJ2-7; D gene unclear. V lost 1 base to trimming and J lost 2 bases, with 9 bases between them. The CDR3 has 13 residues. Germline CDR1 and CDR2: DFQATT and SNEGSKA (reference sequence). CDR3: CSARGLNTYEQYV. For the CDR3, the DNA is TGCAGTGCTAGAGGACTCAATACCTACGAGCAGTACGTC.

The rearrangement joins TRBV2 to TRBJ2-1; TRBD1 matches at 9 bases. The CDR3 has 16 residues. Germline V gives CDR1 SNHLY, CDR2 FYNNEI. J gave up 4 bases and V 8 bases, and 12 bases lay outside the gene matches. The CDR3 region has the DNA TGTGCCAGCTCGACGGGGGGACAGGGCCTATACAATGAGCAGTTCTTC. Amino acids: CASSTGGQGLYNEQFF.

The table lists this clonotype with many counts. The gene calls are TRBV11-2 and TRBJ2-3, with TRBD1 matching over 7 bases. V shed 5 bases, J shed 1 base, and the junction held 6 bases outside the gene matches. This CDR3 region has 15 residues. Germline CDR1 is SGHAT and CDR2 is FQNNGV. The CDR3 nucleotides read TGTGCCAGCAGCCAACAGGGGCTCGGCACAGATACGCAGTATTTT. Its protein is CASSQQGLGTDTQYF. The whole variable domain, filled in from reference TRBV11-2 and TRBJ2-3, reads EAGVAQSPRYKIIEKRQSVAFWCNPISGHATLYWYQQILGQGPKLLIQFQNNGVVDDSQLPKDRFSAERLKGVDSTLKIQPAKLEDSAVYLCASSQQGLGTDTQYFGPGTRLTVL.

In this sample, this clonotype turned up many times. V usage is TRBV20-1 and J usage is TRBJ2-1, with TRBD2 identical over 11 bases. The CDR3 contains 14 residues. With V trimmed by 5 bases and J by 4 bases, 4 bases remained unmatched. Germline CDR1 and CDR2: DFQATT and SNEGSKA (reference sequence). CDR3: CSARLAGGYNEQFF. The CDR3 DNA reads TGCAGTGCTCGCCTAGCGGGAGGTTACAATGAGCAGTTCTTC.

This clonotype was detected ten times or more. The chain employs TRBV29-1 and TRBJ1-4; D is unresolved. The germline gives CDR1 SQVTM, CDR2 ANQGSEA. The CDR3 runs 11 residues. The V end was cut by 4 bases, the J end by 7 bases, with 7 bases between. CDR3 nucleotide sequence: TGCAGCGTTGGGGGAACTGAAAAACTGTTTTTT. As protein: CSVGGTEKLFF.

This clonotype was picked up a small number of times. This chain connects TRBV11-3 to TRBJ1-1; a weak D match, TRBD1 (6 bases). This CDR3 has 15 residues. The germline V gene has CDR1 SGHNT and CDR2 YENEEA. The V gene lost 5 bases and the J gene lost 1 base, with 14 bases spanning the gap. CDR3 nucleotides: TGTGCCAGCAGCCCTATCTGGGGGGCGAACACTGAAGCTTTCTTT. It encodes CASSPIWGANTEAFF.

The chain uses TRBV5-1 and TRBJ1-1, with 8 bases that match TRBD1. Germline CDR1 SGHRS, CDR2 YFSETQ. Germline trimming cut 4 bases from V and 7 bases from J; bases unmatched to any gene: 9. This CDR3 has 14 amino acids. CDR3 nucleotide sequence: TGCGCCAGCAGCCATGACAGGGGCGGGGGTGAAGCTTTCTTT. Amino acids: CASSHDRGGGEAFF. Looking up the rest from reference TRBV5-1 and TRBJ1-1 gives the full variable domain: KAGVTQTPRYLIKTRGQQVTLSCSPISGHRSVSWYQQTPGQGLQFLFEYFSETQRNKGNFPGRFSGRQFSNSRSEMNVSTLELGDSALYLCASSHDRGGGEAFFGQGTRLTVV.

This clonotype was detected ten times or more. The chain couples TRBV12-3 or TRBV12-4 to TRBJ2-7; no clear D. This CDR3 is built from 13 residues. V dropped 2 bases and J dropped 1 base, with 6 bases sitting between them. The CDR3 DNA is TGTGCCAGCAGTTTATTCATGTCCTACGAGCAGTACTTC. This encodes CASSLFMSYEQYF.